Listed below are T cell receptor beta chains from one sample, sequenced in a study of cytomegalovirus exposure and HLA in healthy donors. The method was immunoSEQ multiplex PCR; TCRdb's version includes in-frame clones alone and lacks a portion of them. This sample lists roughly 50,000 clones; its ten largest clones have over 9%. The sample consisted of PBMCs. The receptors were gathered from a woman aged 55 to 70 in good health and CMV-seropositive. Each CDR3 is given with its conserved first and last residue. Each record gives: J gene, V gene, D gene, CDR3 DNA, CDR3 protein. D genes are given only for firm matches.

TRBJ2-7 | TRBV12-5 | TRBD2 | TGTGCTAGTGGTTTGGGGGCTAGCGGGGGTGACGAGCAGTACTTC | CASGLGASGGDEQYF
TRBJ1-4 | TRBV29-1 | . | TGCAGCGTACCGGCGGGGGGGCAGGCAGGGGAAAAACTGTTTTTT | CSVPAGGQAGEKLFF
TRBJ1-6 | TRBV2 | TRBD1 | TGTGCCAGCAGGGACAGGGGGGTAGGATCACCCCTCCACTTT | CASRDRGVGSPLHF
TRBJ2-7 | TRBV7-9 | TRBD1 | TGTGCCAGCAGCTTCGGGACAGGGTCTTACGAGCAGTACTTC | CASSFGTGSYEQYF
TRBJ1-4 | TRBV5-1 | . | TGCGCCAGCAGACCGACAGCGGGTGATGAAAAACTGTTTTTT | CASRPTAGDEKLFF
TRBJ1-4 | TRBV6-5 | . | TGTGCCAGCGGCCTACGGGGTAATGAAAAACTGTTTTTT | CASGLRGNEKLFF
TRBJ1-2 | TRBV19 | . | TGTGCCAGTAGTATGACGACAGTTCTCTATGGCTACACCTTC | CASSMTTVLYGYTF
TRBJ2-7 | TRBV28 | TRBD1 | TGTGCCAGCAGTCCGGGACAGGGGGCAGTCGGCGAGCAGTACTTC | CASSPGQGAVGEQYF
TRBJ2-7 | TRBV6-6 | TRBD1 | TGTGCCAGCAGTAGGCGACAGGGAAGCGCCTACGAGCAGTACTTC | CASSRRQGSAYEQYF
TRBJ1-1 | TRBV19 | . | . | CASTSAGTLNTEAFF
TRBJ2-7 | TRBV27 | . | TGTGCCAGCAGTTTAAGTTGGTCAGCGCGGCCGGGACTCGAGCAGTACTTC | CASSLSWSARPGLEQYF
TRBJ2-5 | TRBV5-1 | . | TGCGCCAGCAGCCCCGGCTCCGGGGGGCGGCGAGAGACCCAGTACTTC | CASSPGSGGRRETQYF
TRBJ2-3 | TRBV19 | . | TGTGCTAGTAGAAGATCCCACGGAGGGATCACAGATACGCAGTATTTT | CASRRSHGGITDTQYF
TRBJ2-1 | TRBV5-1 | TRBD1 | TGCGCCAGCAGCATGGGACAGGGCCAAACGTACAATGAGCAGTTCTTC | CASSMGQGQTYNEQFF
TRBJ2-7 | TRBV5-1 | TRBD2 | TGCGCCAGCAGCAGGGAGGGTCAGGGCTCCCACGAGCAGTACTTC | CASSREGQGSHEQYF
TRBJ1-1 | TRBV7-9 | . | TGTGCCAGCCGCGGGGCCCCTAACACTGAAGCTTTCTTT | CASRGAPNTEAFF
TRBJ2-1 | TRBV4-3 | TRBD2 | TGCGCCAGCAGCCACAGACTAGCGGGGGGGCCCAGTGAGCAGTTCTTC | CASSHRLAGGPSEQFF
TRBJ2-3 | TRBV10-3 | . | TGTGCCGCCACCTTGGGGGGGCGGGAAGATACGCAGTATTTT | CAATLGGREDTQYF
TRBJ1-6 | TRBV18 | . | TGTGCCAGCTCACCCCAAGGGAACGGGGGTAATTCACCCCTCCACTTT | CASSPQGNGGNSPLHF
TRBJ1-6 | TRBV5-1 | . | TGCGCCAGCAGCTCCTCAGGTGATTCACCCCTCCACTTT | CASSSSGDSPLHF
TRBJ2-1 | TRBV19 | TRBD2 | TGTGCCAGTACCCGGGACTACTACCCTGACAATGAGCAGTTCTTC | CASTRDYYPDNEQFF
TRBJ1-2 | TRBV6-1 | . | TGTGCCAGCAGTGACATCCGGCAGCGTCCTAACTATGGCTACACCTTC | CASSDIRQRPNYGYTF
TRBJ2-3 | TRBV5-1 | TRBD1 | TGCGCCAGCAGCATGGGACAGGGCACAGATACGCAGTATTTT | CASSMGQGTDTQYF
TRBJ1-1 | TRBV7-2 | TRBD1 | TGTGCCAGCAGCTTACAGGGGGGGAACACTGAAGCTTTCTTT | CASSLQGGNTEAFF
TRBJ2-3 | TRBV4-2 | . | TGTGCCAGCAGCCAAGCGGCGGCAGATAAGCAGTATTTT | CASSQAAADKQYF
TRBJ2-1 | TRBV9 | . | TGTGCCAGCAGCGTAGCTCCCGCAGATGTAAACGATGAGCAGTTCTTC | CASSVAPADVNDEQFF
TRBJ1-2 | TRBV28 | . | TGTGCCAGCAGTTCTCCCTCAGGGGCCTATGGCTACACCTTC | CASSSPSGAYGYTF
TRBJ1-5 | TRBV18 | TRBD1 | TGTGCCAGCCAGGGGGAGCGGAATCAGCCCCAGCATTTT | CASQGERNQPQHF
TRBJ2-1 | TRBV6-5 | . | TGTGCCAGCAGTTACGAGGGGGGGAGGTCCTACAATGAGCAGTTCTTC | CASSYEGGRSYNEQFF
TRBJ1-2 | TRBV6-5 | TRBD1 | TGTGCCAGCAGTAGGGGACAGGGAGATGGCTACACCTTC | CASSRGQGDGYTF